The 27 T cell receptor beta chains in this list originate from one sample, sequenced in a study of T-cell memory formation after mild COVID-19. TCRdb reanalysed the 5' RACE reads using MiXCR and keeps one entry per CDR3 protein. The sample yields hundreds of thousands of distinct CDR3 sequences, around 15% seen once. The source material was PBMCs or a T cell subset sorted from them (not recorded which). The receptor set was obtained from a young man who had mild COVID-19 (a few samples of this study predate the infection). Cell type and time point are not known.

This clonotype was seen a few times. V usage is TRBV10-3 and J usage is TRBJ2-7; the D is unclear. CDR1 and CDR2 (germline): ENHRY, SYGVKD. V was trimmed by 3 bases and J by 5 bases, leaving 8 bases between them. The CDR3 is made up of 12 amino acids. The CDR3 DNA is TGTGCCATCAGTGAAAAGGCGGACGAGCAGTACTTC. It specifies CAISEKADEQYF.

The rearrangement links TRBV5-1 to TRBJ1-1; D is undetermined. This CDR3 spans 13 amino acids. Germline values: CDR1 SGHRS, CDR2 YFSETQ. Trimming took off 4 bases at V and 0 bases at J, with 7 bases between the two ends. CDR3 coding DNA: TGCGCCAGCAGCGCCCAATTGAACACTGAAGCTTTCTTT. Amino acids: CASSAQLNTEAFF.

This clonotype was seen at least ten times. The chain employs TRBV19 and TRBJ2-1; D perhaps matches TRBD1 (5 bases). The V end was cut by 3 bases, the J end by 5 bases, with 8 bases between. The germline CDR1 and CDR2 sequences are LNHDA and SQIVND (reference sequence). The CDR3 extends over 13 amino acids. The DNA of the CDR3 is TGTGCCAGTAGTATCAGGGTTAACAATGAGCAGTTCTTC. Translation: CASSIRVNNEQFF.

This chain connects TRBV7-2 to TRBJ2-7, with TRBD2 identical over 10 bases. The germline CDR1 and CDR2 sequences are SGHTA and FQGNSA. This CDR3 has 15 residues. V trimming: 0 bases; J trimming: 3 bases; junction bases outside the gene matches: 2. CDR3 DNA: TGTGCCAGCAGCTTAGCAGCGGGGGGGCGCTACGAGCAGTACTTC. It translates to CASSLAAGGRYEQYF.

Only a few counts were recorded for this clonotype. A much larger clone lies a single base off, so this may be a read error. The rearrangement uses TRBV2 and TRBJ2-1; D may correspond to TRBD1 or TRBD2 (5 bases each). CDR3 length: 12 residues. In germline, CDR1 is SNHLY, CDR2 FYNNEI. V was pared by 6 bases and J by 2 bases, with 5 bases between. The CDR3 is CASRGPYNEQFF. The CDR3, as DNA: TGTGCCAGCAGGGGACCCTACAATGAGCAGTTCTTC.

This clonotype was seen many times. The CDR3 sequence is CSAKTRDNIPKWCFF. The CDR3 DNA reads as TGCAGTGCTAAGACCCGGGACAATATCCCGAAATGGTGCTTCTTT. The chain joins TRBV20-1 to TRBJ1-1, with D possibly being TRBD1 (6 bases). Trimming took off 4 bases at V and 14 bases at J, with 29 bases between the two ends. This CDR3 is built from 15 residues. From germline, CDR1 is DFQATT and CDR2 SNEGSKA (reference sequence).

Only a few counts were recorded for this clonotype. V is TRBV4-2 and J is TRBJ2-2; unclear D gene. The CDR3 spans 15 residues. The V end was cut by 0 bases, the J end by 4 bases, with 9 bases between. CDR1 and CDR2 from the germline V gene are LGHNA and YNFKEQ. The DNA of the CDR3 is TGTGCCAGCAGCCAAGAAGCTAGTAGCACCGGGGAGCTGTTTTTT. Protein: CASSQEASSTGELFF.

The CDR3 DNA follows: TGTGCCAGCAGCCAAGAGGGGACTGGCGGGGGGTGGGAGACCCAGTACTTC. It yields the protein CASSQEGTGGGWETQYF. The V gene is TRBV4-2, the J gene TRBJ2-5, with 8 bases lining up with TRBD2. There are 17 residues in the CDR3. CDR1 is LGHNA and CDR2 is YNFKEQ in the germline V gene. Unmatched junction bases numbered 11, after V lost 0 bases and J lost 5 bases.

This clonotype was seen a handful of times. The rearrangement joins TRBV3-1 to TRBJ2-5, with 7 positions matching TRBD2. The ends lost 4 bases at V and 1 base at J; junction bases unmatched: 12. Germline lookup yields CDR1 LGHDT and CDR2 YNNKEL (reference sequence). This CDR3 spans 17 amino acids. The CDR3 here is CASSLGTRGTAQETQYF. For the CDR3, the DNA is TGTGCCAGCAGCCTAGGGACGCGGGGGACCGCCCAAGAGACCCAGTACTTC.

The table lists this clonotype with many counts. This chain joins TRBV5-1 and TRBJ1-6; a possible D gene is TRBD1 (5 bases). The length of the CDR3 is 15 residues. V lost 0 bases and J 14 bases, leaving 18 bases between the germline ends. The germline V gene encodes CDR1 SGHRS and CDR2 YFSETQ. The CDR3 sequence: CASSLASGRQVTLHF. The CDR3 bases are TGCGCCAGCAGCTTGGCCTCGGGACGCCAGGTCACCCTCCACTTT. Combining the CDR3 with reference TRBV5-1 and TRBJ1-6 gives the whole variable domain KAGVTQTPRYLIKTRGQQVTLSCSPISGHRSVSWYQQTPGQGLQFLFEYFSETQRNKGNFPGRFSGRQFSNSRSEMNVSTLELGDSALYLCASSLASGRQVTLHFGNGTRLTVT.

This chain uses TRBV7-3 with TRBJ1-5, with D hard to call. The CDR3 runs 16 residues. V was shortened by 3 bases and J by 1 base, with 13 bases between the two germline ends. Germline CDR1 reads SGHTA; CDR2 reads FQGTGA. The CDR3 reads CASSFMCSGSNQPQHF. The CDR3, as DNA: TGTGCCAGCAGCTTTATGTGTTCGGGGAGCAATCAGCCCCAGCATTTT.

The chain links TRBV20-1 to TRBJ1-1; D ambiguous. CDR1 is DFQATT and CDR2 is SNEGSKA in the germline V gene (reference sequence). V lost 0 bases to trimming and J lost 0 bases, with 5 bases between them. The CDR3 covers 13 residues. Here the CDR3 DNA reads TGCAGTGCTAGAGACAGGATGAACACTGAAGCTTTCTTT. Encoded protein: CSARDRMNTEAFF.

This clonotype was recorded a few times. The chain carries TRBV4-1 and TRBJ2-7, with D possibly being TRBD1 (6 bases). The germline CDR1 and CDR2 sequences are MGHRA and YSYEKL. The germline V and J ends were trimmed by 0 bases and 6 bases, with 12 bases remaining between them. The CDR3 sequence is 14 residues long. CDR3 in DNA: TGCGCCAGCAGCCAAGATCAGGGGCTGGGCGAGCAGTACGTC. Translated, it gives CASSQDQGLGEQYV.

This chain connects TRBV24-1 to TRBJ2-3; TRBD1 is a possible D gene (6 bases). Germline loops: CDR1 KGHDR, CDR2 SFDVKD. V lost 0 bases, J lost 4 bases, and 13 bases lay in between. CDR3 size: 16 residues. This CDR3 reads CATSDLPPGDPDTQYF. DNA for the CDR3: TGTGCCACCAGTGATTTGCCCCCAGGGGACCCAGATACGCAGTATTTT.

The chain links TRBV3-1 to TRBJ1-1; D unresolved. CDR3 length equals 12 residues. Trimming pared 0 bases from V and 11 bases from J, leaving 10 bases between. Germline values: CDR1 LGHDT, CDR2 YNNKEL (reference sequence). The CDR3 reads CASSQEERVAFF. CDR3 in DNA: TGTGCCAGCAGCCAAGAGGAGCGGGTTGCTTTCTTT.

The rearrangement uses TRBV10-3 and TRBJ2-3; unclear D gene. Looked up from germline, CDR1 is ENHRY and CDR2 is SYGVKD. The CDR3 is made up of 13 amino acids. Trimming removed 5 bases at V and 1 base at J, with 7 bases between. The CDR3 DNA reads TGTGCCATCAGTCCTGAGGGCACAGATACGCAGTATTTT. Its protein product is CAISPEGTDTQYF.

This clonotype was found many times. The genes are TRBV29-1 and TRBJ2-7; 7 bases map to TRBD1. Per the germline V gene, CDR1 is SQVTM and CDR2 is ANQGSEA. The CDR3 runs 13 residues. V shed 6 bases and J 6 bases; nucleotides not matched to a gene: 11. The CDR3 region has the DNA TGCAGCGTGAAGACAGGGCCATCCCTCGAGCAGTACTTC. This codes for CSVKTGPSLEQYF.

This clonotype was recorded at least ten times. The genes are TRBV29-1 and TRBJ2-3; D may be TRBD1 or TRBD2 (5 bases each). CDR3 length: 14 amino acids. V shed 2 bases and J shed 2 bases, with 11 bases lying between them. Per germline, CDR1 SQVTM and CDR2 ANQGSEA. The CDR3 loop reads CSVEFGAATDTQYF. The DNA for the CDR3 is TGCAGCGTTGAATTCGGGGCCGCCACAGATACGCAGTATTTT.

In this sample, this clonotype turned up many times. The rearrangement uses TRBV20-1 and TRBJ2-7; tentatively, D is TRBD1 (6 bases). In germline, CDR1 is DFQATT, CDR2 SNEGSKA (reference sequence). The CDR3 has 14 residues. Trimming pared 3 bases from V and 0 bases from J, leaving 12 bases between. The CDR3 DNA reads as TGCAGTGCTAGCCCGGGACAAAGCTCCTACGAGCAGTACTTC. Translated, it gives CSASPGQSSYEQYF.

The chain links TRBV29-1 to TRBJ1-1; TRBD1 aligns across 9 bases. Germline V CDR1 and CDR2: SQVTM, ANQGSEA. With V trimmed by 8 bases and J by 3 bases, 10 bases remained unmatched. The CDR3 spans 14 residues. CDR3 in DNA: TGCAGCTTGGACAGGGGCATCTTGTACACTGAAGCTTTCTTT. It codes for CSLDRGILYTEAFF.

J is TRBJ1-3 and V is TRBV7-2; a weak D match, TRBD1 (5 bases). The V gene's germline CDR1 is SGHTA and CDR2 FQGNSA. V was trimmed by 1 base and J by 2 bases, leaving 9 bases between them. The CDR3 runs to 15 residues. The CDR3 spells CASSLVGRAGNTIYF. The CDR3 region has the DNA TGTGCCAGCAGCTTAGTGGGCAGGGCTGGAAACACCATATATTTT. Looking up the rest from reference TRBV7-2 and TRBJ1-3 gives the full variable domain: GAGVSQSPSNKVTEKGKDVELRCDPISGHTALYWYRQSLGQGLEFLIYFQGNSAPDKSGLPSDRFSAERTGGSVSTLTIQRTQQEDSAVYLCASSLVGRAGNTIYFGEGSWLTVV.

The sample holds a few counts of this clonotype. The rearrangement joins TRBV6-1 to TRBJ2-4; D unclear. Trimming cost V 8 bases and J 7 bases, with 9 bases left between them. The CDR3 spans 11 residues. Germline lookup yields CDR1 MNHNS and CDR2 SASEGT. CDR3 sequence: CASCTGNIQYF. DNA of the CDR3: TGTGCCAGCTGCACTGGGAACATTCAGTACTTC.

The gene calls are TRBV4-1 and TRBJ2-1; TRBD2 agrees at 7 bases. This CDR3 comprises 15 residues. The germline CDR1 and CDR2 sequences are MGHRA and YSYEKL. With V trimmed by 6 bases and J by 5 bases, 10 bases remained unmatched. CDR3 protein: CASRTGGGTDNEQFF. The CDR3 bases are TGCGCCAGCAGAACAGGCGGGGGAACAGACAATGAGCAGTTCTTC.

The genes are TRBV10-1 and TRBJ2-2; D gene uncertain. The CDR3 covers 13 residues. Trimming cost V 8 bases and J 1 base, with 8 bases left between them. The germline CDR1 and CDR2 sequences are WNHNN and SYGVQD (reference sequence). This chain's CDR3 is CASQDLNTGELFF. CDR3 in DNA: TGCGCCAGCCAAGACTTGAACACCGGGGAGCTGTTTTTT.

With respect to this clonotype: A much larger clonotype is one base distant, so this may be a read error. The J gene is TRBJ2-7, the V gene TRBV4-3; D might be TRBD1 (6 bases). CDR3 size: 15 residues. CDR1 LGHNA and CDR2 YSLEER come from the germline V gene. The DNA of the CDR3 is TGCGCCAGCAGCCAAGCGGCAGGGGCATGGAACGAGCAGCACTTC. Amino acid sequence: CASSQAAGAWNEQHF.

This clonotype was counted between two and nine times. The chain employs TRBV6-4 and TRBJ2-7, with D perhaps given as TRBD1 or TRBD2 (6 bases each). V shed 6 bases and J shed 5 bases, with 17 bases lying between them. The CDR3 consists of 14 residues. Germline V gene sequence: CDR1 MRHNA, CDR2 SNTAGT. CDR3 sequence: CASRVSWGAHEQYV. The CDR3 coding sequence is TGTGCCAGCAGAGTTAGTTGGGGGGCCCACGAGCAGTACGTC.

The rearrangement joins TRBV6-6 to TRBJ1-5, with D possibly matching TRBD1 (5 bases). Looked up from germline, CDR1 is MNHNY and CDR2 is SVGAGI (reference sequence). Trimming removed 8 bases from V and 4 bases from J, with 9 bases in between. This CDR3 spans 12 amino acids. The CDR3, as DNA: TGTGCCAGCTCAAACAGGAATCAGCCCCAGCATTTT. Translation: CASSNRNQPQHF.